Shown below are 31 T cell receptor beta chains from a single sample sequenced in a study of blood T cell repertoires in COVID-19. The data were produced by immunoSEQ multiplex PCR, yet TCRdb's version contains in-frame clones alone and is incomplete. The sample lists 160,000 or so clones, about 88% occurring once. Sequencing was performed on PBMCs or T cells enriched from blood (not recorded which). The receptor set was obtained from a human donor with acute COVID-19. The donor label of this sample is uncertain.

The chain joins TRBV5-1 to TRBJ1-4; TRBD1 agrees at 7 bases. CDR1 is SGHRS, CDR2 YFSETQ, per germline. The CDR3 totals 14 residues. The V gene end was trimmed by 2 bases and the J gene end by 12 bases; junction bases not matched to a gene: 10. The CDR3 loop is CASSFGQEGEELFF. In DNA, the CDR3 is TGCGCCAGCAGCTTTGGACAGGAGGGAGAAGAACTGTTTTTT. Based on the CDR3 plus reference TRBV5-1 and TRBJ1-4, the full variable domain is KAGVTQTPRYLIKTRGQQVTLSCSPISGHRSVSWYQQTPGQGLQFLFEYFSETQRNKGNFPGRFSGRQFSNSRSEMNVSTLELGDSALYLCASSFGQEGEELFFGSGTQLSVL.

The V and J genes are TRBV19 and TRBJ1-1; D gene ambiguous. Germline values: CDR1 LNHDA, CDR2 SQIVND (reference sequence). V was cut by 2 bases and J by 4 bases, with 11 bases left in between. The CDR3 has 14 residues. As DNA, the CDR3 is TGTGCCAGTAGTATACGCCCGGAGAGCACTGAAGCTTTCTTT. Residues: CASSIRPESTEAFF.

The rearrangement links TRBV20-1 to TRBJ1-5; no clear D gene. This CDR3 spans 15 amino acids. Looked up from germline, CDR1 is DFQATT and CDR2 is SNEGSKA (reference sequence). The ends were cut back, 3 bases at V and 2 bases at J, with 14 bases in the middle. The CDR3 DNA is TGCAGTGCTAGTTTAGGCGGTGGTGGCAATCAGCCCCAGCATTTT. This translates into CSASLGGGGNQPQHF.

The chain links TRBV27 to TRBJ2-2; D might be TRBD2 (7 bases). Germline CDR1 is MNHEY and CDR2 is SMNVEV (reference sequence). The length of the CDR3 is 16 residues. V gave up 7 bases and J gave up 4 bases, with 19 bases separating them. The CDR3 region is CASTPSGGEGTGELFF. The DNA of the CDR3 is TGTGCCAGCACCCCCTCGGGGGGCGAAGGCACCGGGGAGCTGTTTTTT.

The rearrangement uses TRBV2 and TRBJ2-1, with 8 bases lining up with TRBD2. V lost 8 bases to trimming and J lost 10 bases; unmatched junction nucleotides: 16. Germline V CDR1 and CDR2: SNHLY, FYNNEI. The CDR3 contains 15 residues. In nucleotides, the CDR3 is TGTGCCAGCGCTACGGTGGATAGCGGGGCAGGCGAGCAGTTCTTC. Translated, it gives CASATVDSGAGEQFF.

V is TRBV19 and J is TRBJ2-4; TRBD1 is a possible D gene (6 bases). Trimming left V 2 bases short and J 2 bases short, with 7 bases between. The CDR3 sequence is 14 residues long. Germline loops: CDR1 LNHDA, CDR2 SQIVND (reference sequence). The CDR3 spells CASSIRDTKNIQYF. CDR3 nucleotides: TGTGCCAGTAGTATAAGGGACACCAAAAACATTCAGTACTTC.

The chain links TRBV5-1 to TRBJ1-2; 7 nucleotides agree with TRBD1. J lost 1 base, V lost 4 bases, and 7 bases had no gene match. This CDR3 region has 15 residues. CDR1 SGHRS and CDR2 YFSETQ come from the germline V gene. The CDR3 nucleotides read TGCGCCAGCAGCATGGGACAGCACTATAACTATGGCTACACCTTC. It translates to CASSMGQHYNYGYTF.

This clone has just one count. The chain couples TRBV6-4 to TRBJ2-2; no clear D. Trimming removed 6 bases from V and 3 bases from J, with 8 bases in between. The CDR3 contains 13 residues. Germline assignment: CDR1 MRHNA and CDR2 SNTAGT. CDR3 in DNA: TGTGCCAGCAGAGGCGGATACACCGGGGAGCTGTTTTTT. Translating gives CASRGGYTGELFF.

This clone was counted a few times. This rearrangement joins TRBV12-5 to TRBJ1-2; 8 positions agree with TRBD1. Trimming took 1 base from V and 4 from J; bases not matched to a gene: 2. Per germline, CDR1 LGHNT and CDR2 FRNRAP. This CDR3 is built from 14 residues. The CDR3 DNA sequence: TGTGCTAGTGGTTTGGACAGGGGGTTCTATGGCTACACCTTC. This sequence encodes CASGLDRGFYGYTF.

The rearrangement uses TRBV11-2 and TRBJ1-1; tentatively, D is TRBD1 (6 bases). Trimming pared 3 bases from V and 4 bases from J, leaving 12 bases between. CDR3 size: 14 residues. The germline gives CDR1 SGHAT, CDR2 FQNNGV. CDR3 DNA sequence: TGTGCCAGCAGCTTCCAGGGGCGAGGCACTGAAGCTTTCTTT. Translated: CASSFQGRGTEAFF.

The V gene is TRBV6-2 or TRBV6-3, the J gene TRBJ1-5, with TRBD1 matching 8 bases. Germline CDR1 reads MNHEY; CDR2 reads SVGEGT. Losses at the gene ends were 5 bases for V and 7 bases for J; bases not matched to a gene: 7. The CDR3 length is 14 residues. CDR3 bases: TGTGCCAGCAGTGAGACAGGGGCTGTACAGCCCCAGCATTTT. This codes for CASSETGAVQPQHF.

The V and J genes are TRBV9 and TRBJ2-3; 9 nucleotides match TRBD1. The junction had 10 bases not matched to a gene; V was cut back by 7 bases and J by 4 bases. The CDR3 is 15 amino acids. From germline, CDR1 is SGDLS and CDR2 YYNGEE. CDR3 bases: TGTGCCAGCTCCTACGGGACAGGGCTCCCAGATACGCAGTATTTT. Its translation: CASSYGTGLPDTQYF.

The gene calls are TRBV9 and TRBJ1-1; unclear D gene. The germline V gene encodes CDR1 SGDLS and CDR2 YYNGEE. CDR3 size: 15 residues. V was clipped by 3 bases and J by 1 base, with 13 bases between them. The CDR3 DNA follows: TGTGCCAGCAGCGAGTTGTTACAGCCGAACACTGAAGCTTTCTTT. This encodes CASSELLQPNTEAFF.

The CDR3 spells CASARSAERTYEQYF. CDR3 DNA sequence: TGCGCCAGCGCAAGAAGCGCCGAGAGAACCTACGAGCAGTACTTC. The chain is built from TRBV5-1 and TRBJ2-7; the D is unclear. CDR3 length: 15 amino acids. Germline CDR1 is SGHRS and CDR2 is YFSETQ. V was shortened by 7 bases and J by 2 bases, with 19 bases between the two germline ends.

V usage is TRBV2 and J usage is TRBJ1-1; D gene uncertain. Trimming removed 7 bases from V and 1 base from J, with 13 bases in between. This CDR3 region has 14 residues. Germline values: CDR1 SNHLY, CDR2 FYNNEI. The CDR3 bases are TGTGCCAGCAACACCCCACGAGGGAACACTGAAGCTTTCTTT. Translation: CASNTPRGNTEAFF.

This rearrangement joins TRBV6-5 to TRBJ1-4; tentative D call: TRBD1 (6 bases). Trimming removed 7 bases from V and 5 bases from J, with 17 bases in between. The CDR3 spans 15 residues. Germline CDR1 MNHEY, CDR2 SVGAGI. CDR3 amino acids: CASTSGGAWNEKLFF. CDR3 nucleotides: TGTGCCAGCACCTCCGGGGGGGCCTGGAATGAAAAACTGTTTTTT.

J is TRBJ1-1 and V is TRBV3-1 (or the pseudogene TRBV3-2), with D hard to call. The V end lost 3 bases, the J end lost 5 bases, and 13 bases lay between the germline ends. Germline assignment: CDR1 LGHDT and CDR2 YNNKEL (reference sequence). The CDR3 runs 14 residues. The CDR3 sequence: CASSQAEGRTEAFF. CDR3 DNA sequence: TGTGCCAGCAGCCAGGCCGAGGGTAGGACTGAAGCTTTCTTT.

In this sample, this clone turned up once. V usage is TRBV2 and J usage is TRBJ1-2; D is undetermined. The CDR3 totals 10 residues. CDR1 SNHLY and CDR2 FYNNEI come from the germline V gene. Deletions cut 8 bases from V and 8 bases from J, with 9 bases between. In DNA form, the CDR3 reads TGTGCCAGCGGGGAGGAGGGCTACACCTTC. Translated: CASGEEGYTF. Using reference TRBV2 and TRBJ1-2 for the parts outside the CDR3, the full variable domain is EPEVTQTPSHQVTQMGQEVILRCVPISNHLYFYWYRQILGQKVEFLVSFYNNEISEKSEIFDDQFSVERPDGSNFTLKIRSTKLEDSAMYFCASGEEGYTFGSGTRLTVV.

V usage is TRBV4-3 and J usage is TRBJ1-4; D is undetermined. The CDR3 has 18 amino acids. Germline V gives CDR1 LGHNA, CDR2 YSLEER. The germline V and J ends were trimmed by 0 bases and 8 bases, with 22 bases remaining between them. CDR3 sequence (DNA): TGCGCCAGCAGCCAAGATACGAAAGTGATGCGGGGTAGGGAAAAACTGTTTTTT. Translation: CASSQDTKVMRGREKLFF.

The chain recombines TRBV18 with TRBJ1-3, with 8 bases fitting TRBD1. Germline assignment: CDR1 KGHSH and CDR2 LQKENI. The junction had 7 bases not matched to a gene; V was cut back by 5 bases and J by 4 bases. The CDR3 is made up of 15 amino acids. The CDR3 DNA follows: TGTGCCAGCTCATTGACAGGGGCGGGAGGAAACACCATATATTTT. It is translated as CASSLTGAGGNTIYF.

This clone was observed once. The CDR3 loop reads CATSAGFNYEQYF. In nucleotides, the CDR3 is TGTGCCACCAGCGCGGGGTTTAATTACGAGCAGTACTTC. The V and J genes are TRBV15 and TRBJ2-7, with a possible D match to TRBD2 (6 bases). The germline V gene has CDR1 LNHNV and CDR2 YYDKDF (reference sequence). The CDR3 totals 13 residues. V was pared by 5 bases and J by 4 bases, with 12 bases between.

The CDR3 here is CAWRWGPGANVLTF. CDR3 in DNA: TGTGCCTGGAGATGGGGGCCCGGGGCCAACGTCCTGACTTTC. The rearrangement links TRBV30 to TRBJ2-6, with D possibly being TRBD1 (6 bases). This CDR3 is 14 amino acids long. With 3 bases removed from V and 4 bases from J, the gap between germline ends came to 10 bases. Germline assignment: CDR1 GTSNPN and CDR2 SVGIG (reference sequence).

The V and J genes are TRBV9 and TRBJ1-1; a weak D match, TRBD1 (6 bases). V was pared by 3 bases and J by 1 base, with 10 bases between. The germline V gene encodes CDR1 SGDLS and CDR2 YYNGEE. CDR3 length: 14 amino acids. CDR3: CASSADRRNTEAFF. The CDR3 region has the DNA TGTGCCAGCAGCGCCGACAGGAGGAACACTGAAGCTTTCTTT.

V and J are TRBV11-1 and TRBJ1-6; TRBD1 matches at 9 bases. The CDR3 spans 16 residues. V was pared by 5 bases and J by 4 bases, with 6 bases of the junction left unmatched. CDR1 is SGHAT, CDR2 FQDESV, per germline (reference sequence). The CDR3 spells CASSLGTGRYNSPLHF. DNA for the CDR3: TGTGCCAGCAGCCTTGGGACAGGGCGTTATAATTCACCCCTCCACTTT.

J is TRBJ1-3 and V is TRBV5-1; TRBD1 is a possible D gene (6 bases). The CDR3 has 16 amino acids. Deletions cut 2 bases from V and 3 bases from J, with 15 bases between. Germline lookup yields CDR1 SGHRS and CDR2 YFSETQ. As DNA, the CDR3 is TGCGCCAGCAGCTTTTCGGGGGGCGGCATTGGAAACACCATATATTTT. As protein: CASSFSGGGIGNTIYF.

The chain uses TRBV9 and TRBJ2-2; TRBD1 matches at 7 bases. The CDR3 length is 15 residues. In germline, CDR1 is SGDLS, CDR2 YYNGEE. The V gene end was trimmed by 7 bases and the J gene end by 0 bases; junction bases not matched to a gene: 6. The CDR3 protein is CASGLTGANTGELFF. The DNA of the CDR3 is TGTGCCAGCGGTTTAACAGGGGCGAACACCGGGGAGCTGTTTTTT.

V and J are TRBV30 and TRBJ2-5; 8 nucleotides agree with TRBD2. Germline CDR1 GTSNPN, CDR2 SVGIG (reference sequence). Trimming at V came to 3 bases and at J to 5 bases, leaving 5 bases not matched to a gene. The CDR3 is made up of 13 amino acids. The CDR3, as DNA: TGTGCCTGGAGGATGAGCGGGGGTGAGACCCAGTACTTC. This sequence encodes CAWRMSGGETQYF. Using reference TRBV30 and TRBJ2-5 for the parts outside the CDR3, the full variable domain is SQTIHQWPATLVQPVGSPLSLECTVEGTSNPNLYWYRQAAGRGLQLLFYSVGIGQISSEVPQNLSASRPQDRQFILSSKKLLLSDSGFYLCAWRMSGGETQYFGPGTRLLVL.

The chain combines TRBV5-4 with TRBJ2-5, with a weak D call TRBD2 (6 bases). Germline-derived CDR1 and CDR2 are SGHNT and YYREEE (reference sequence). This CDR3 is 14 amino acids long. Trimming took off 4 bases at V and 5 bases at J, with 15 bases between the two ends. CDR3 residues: CASSPADGTETQYF. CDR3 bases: TGTGCCAGCAGCCCTGCTGACGGGACTGAGACCCAGTACTTC.

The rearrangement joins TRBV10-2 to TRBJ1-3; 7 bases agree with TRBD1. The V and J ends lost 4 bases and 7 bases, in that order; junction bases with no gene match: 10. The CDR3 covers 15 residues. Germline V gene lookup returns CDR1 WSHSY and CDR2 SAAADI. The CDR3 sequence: CASSGARDRDNTIYF. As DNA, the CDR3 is TGCGCCAGCAGTGGGGCCCGGGACAGAGATAACACCATATATTTT.

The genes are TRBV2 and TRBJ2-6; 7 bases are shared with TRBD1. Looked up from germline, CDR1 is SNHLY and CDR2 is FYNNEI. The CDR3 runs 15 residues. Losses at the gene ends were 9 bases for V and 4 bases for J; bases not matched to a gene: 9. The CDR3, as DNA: TGTGCCAGAAGAGACAGGGAACTCGGGGCCAACGTCCTGACTTTC. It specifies CARRDRELGANVLTF.

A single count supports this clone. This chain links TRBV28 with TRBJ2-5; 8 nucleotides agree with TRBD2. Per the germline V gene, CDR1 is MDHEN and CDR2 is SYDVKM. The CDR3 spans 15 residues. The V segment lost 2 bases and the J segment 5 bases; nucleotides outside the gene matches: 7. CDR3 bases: TGTGCCAGCAGTTTACACCGGGGGGGCCGGGAGACCCAGTACTTC. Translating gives CASSLHRGGRETQYF.